Presented here are 28 T cell receptor beta chains from one specimen sequenced in a study of cytomegalovirus exposure and HLA in healthy donors. PCR was performed using 60 Vbeta and 13 Jbeta primers. The data were produced by immunoSEQ multiplex PCR, yet TCRdb's version contains in-frame clones alone and is incomplete. The sample records around 97,000 clones, under 85% being singletons. Source material: PBMCs. These receptors all come from a man aged 50-60 years in good health and CMV-seropositive.

The rearrangement uses TRBV10-3 and TRBJ2-5, with unresolved D. Trimming took off 0 bases at V and 5 bases at J, with 10 bases between the two ends. Germline V gives CDR1 ENHRY, CDR2 SYGVKD. CDR3 size: 14 residues. In DNA form, the CDR3 reads TGTGCCATCAGTGAGTCGTCCATACTGGAGACCCAGTACTTC. It is translated as CAISESSILETQYF.

The chain links TRBV2 to TRBJ2-5; TRBD2 is a possible D gene (6 bases). Germline values: CDR1 SNHLY, CDR2 FYNNEI. V lost 7 bases, J lost 1 base, and 19 bases lay in between. This CDR3 spans 16 amino acids. The DNA for the CDR3 is TGTGCCAGCACTAAATCGACTAGTGGGGCCCAAGAGACCCAGTACTTC. Protein sequence: CASTKSTSGAQETQYF.

This clone has just a few counts. This rearrangement joins TRBV11-2 to TRBJ1-6; D is uncertain. The germline V gene has CDR1 SGHAT and CDR2 FQNNGV. Between the trimmed V and J ends, which lost 5 bases and 7 bases, there was a span of 6 bases. This CDR3 contains 12 residues. The CDR3 DNA reads as TGTGCCAGCAGCGGAGAGAATTCACCCCTCCACTTT. This encodes CASSGENSPLHF. The full variable domain, with the rest looked up from reference TRBV11-2 and TRBJ1-6, is EAGVAQSPRYKIIEKRQSVAFWCNPISGHATLYWYQQILGQGPKLLIQFQNNGVVDDSQLPKDRFSAERLKGVDSTLKIQPAKLEDSAVYLCASSGENSPLHFGNGTRLTVT.

The gene calls are TRBV6-6 and TRBJ2-2; tentative D call: TRBD1 (6 bases). V lost 8 bases and J lost 5, with 18 bases in between. The CDR3 contains 15 residues. Germline V lookup: CDR1 MNHNY, CDR2 SVGAGI (reference sequence). The CDR3 region has the DNA TGTGCCAGCCCGACAGGTTCAAGAAGGACCGGGGAGCTGTTTTTT. Translating gives CASPTGSRRTGELFF.

A few counts support this clone. The chain carries TRBV12-5 and TRBJ2-5; TRBD2 matches at 14 bases. The CDR3 extends over 18 amino acids. Per the germline V gene, CDR1 is LGHNT and CDR2 is FRNRAP. After removal of 7 bases from V and 2 bases from J, the junction contained 12 bases not matched to a gene. The CDR3 loop is CASADGLAGGPLQETQYF. The CDR3 bases are TGTGCTAGTGCCGACGGACTAGCGGGAGGCCCCTTGCAAGAGACCCAGTACTTC.

The chain links TRBV19 to TRBJ1-1, with D unclear. The CDR3 has 12 amino acids. Per the germline V gene, CDR1 is LNHDA and CDR2 is SQIVND (reference sequence). V lost 1 base to trimming and J lost 7 bases, with 7 bases between them. CDR3 loop: CASSIGALEAFF. The CDR3 coding sequence is TGTGCCAGTAGTATAGGGGCCCTTGAAGCTTTCTTT.

The chain carries TRBV18 and TRBJ2-7; 7 bases fit TRBD1. V gave up 3 bases and J gave up 2 bases; unmatched junction bases: 4. The V gene's germline CDR1 is KGHSH and CDR2 LQKENI. There are 14 residues in the CDR3. CDR3 sequence reads: CASSPLTGTYEQYF. As DNA, the CDR3 is TGTGCCAGCTCACCCTTGACAGGGACCTACGAGCAGTACTTC.

This clone was counted only a few times. V is TRBV21-1 and J is TRBJ2-1; the table's D call of TRBD1 was not tested on the DNA. TRBV21-1 is a listed pseudogene. The CDR3 is 15 residues long. DNA for the CDR3: TGTGCCAGCAGCAACAGGGTCCTGATTCACAATGAGCAGTTCTTC. This gives the protein CASSNRVLIHNEQFF.

The chain employs TRBV7-9 and TRBJ2-7; TRBD2 might be the D (5 bases). Germline V CDR1 and CDR2: SEHNR, FQNEAQ (reference sequence). The V end lost 0 bases, the J end lost 0 bases, and 6 bases lay between the germline ends. The CDR3 is made up of 14 amino acids. CDR3 coding DNA: TGTGCCAGCAGCTTAGCGGGGAGCTCCTACGAGCAGTACTTC. Its protein product is CASSLAGSSYEQYF.

The chain couples TRBV4-3 to TRBJ2-3; TRBD1 might be the D (5 bases). The CDR3 covers 17 residues. CDR1 is LGHNA, CDR2 YSLEER, per germline. Trimming cost V 1 base and J 4 bases, with 18 bases left between them. The CDR3 spells CASSQVTGEEGPDTQYF. The CDR3, as DNA: TGCGCCAGCAGCCAAGTTACAGGAGAAGAAGGCCCAGATACGCAGTATTTT.

This clone was seen just once. This chain connects TRBV9 to TRBJ2-7; 9 bases are shared with TRBD1. The V and J ends lost 4 bases and 5 bases, in that order; junction bases with no gene match: 4. The germline CDR1 and CDR2 sequences are SGDLS and YYNGEE. CDR3 size: 13 residues. This chain's CDR3 is CASSFRDRDEQYF. The CDR3, as DNA: TGTGCCAGCAGCTTCCGGGACAGGGACGAGCAGTACTTC.

The chain is built from TRBV11-2 and TRBJ1-5, with D unclear. In germline, CDR1 is SGHAT, CDR2 FQNNGV. Trimming shortened V by 1 base and J by 6 bases, and 16 bases separated the two germline ends. There are 16 residues in the CDR3. The CDR3 nucleotides are TGTGCCAGCAGCTTAGTCGGAGGGAGTCCTAGTCAGCCCCAGCATTTT. Translation: CASSLVGGSPSQPQHF.

The V call is TRBV6-1, the J call TRBJ2-7; 8 nucleotides match TRBD1. CDR3 length: 13 residues. After removal of 6 bases from V and 2 bases from J, the junction contained 3 bases not matched to a gene. Germline CDR1 is MNHNS and CDR2 is SASEGT. CDR3 bases: TGTGCCAGCAGAGGACAGGGAGCCTACGAGCAGTACTTC. Its translation is CASRGQGAYEQYF.

CDR3 loop: CASSVSQGAHEQYF. The CDR3 bases are TGTGCCAGCAGTGTGAGTCAGGGGGCTCACGAGCAGTACTTC. The chain combines TRBV6-1 with TRBJ2-5; 8 bases are shared with TRBD1. The J call may be mistaken, given a closer DNA end match to TRBJ2-7. Germline V gene lookup returns CDR1 MNHNS and CDR2 SASEGT. This CDR3 spans 14 amino acids.

This chain links TRBV27 with TRBJ2-5; 13 bases align to TRBD2. V gave up 5 bases and J gave up 0 bases; unmatched junction bases: 21. CDR1 is MNHEY and CDR2 is SMNVEV in the germline V gene (reference sequence). The CDR3 is made up of 22 amino acids. For the CDR3, the DNA is TGTGCCAGCAGTAAATACAGGGTTTCCGGGACTAGCGGGGTCTGGTACCAAGAGACCCAGTACTTC. It translates to CASSKYRVSGTSGVWYQETQYF.

The rearrangement links TRBV7-9 to TRBJ2-2; TRBD2 matches at 9 bases. The germline V gene encodes CDR1 SEHNR and CDR2 FQNEAQ (reference sequence). The CDR3 length is 19 residues. The junction had 14 bases not matched to a gene; V was cut back by 1 base and J by 5 bases. The chain's CDR3 is CASSLVLGIAGVGTGELFF. In DNA, the CDR3 is TGTGCCAGCAGCTTAGTCCTTGGGATAGCGGGAGTTGGAACCGGGGAGCTGTTTTTT.

The chain combines TRBV5-1 with TRBJ2-3; D is unresolved. This CDR3 contains 13 residues. CDR1 and CDR2 (germline): SGHRS, YFSETQ. V was trimmed by 2 bases and J by 2 bases, leaving 6 bases between them. Here the CDR3 reads CASSLGDTDTQYF. The DNA of the CDR3 is TGCGCCAGCAGCTTAGGAGACACAGATACGCAGTATTTT. The full variable domain, its missing parts supplied by reference TRBV5-1 and TRBJ2-3, is KAGVTQTPRYLIKTRGQQVTLSCSPISGHRSVSWYQQTPGQGLQFLFEYFSETQRNKGNFPGRFSGRQFSNSRSEMNVSTLELGDSALYLCASSLGDTDTQYFGPGTRLTVL.

V is TRBV9 and J is TRBJ2-3, with 9 bases that match TRBD2. CDR1 and CDR2 (germline): SGDLS, YYNGEE. The trim removed 4 bases at V and 6 bases at J, leaving 6 bases unmatched. The CDR3 spans 14 residues. The CDR3 is CASSMGTSKDTQYF. Written as DNA, the CDR3 is TGTGCCAGCAGCATGGGGACTAGCAAGGATACGCAGTATTTT.

The chain recombines TRBV6-1 with TRBJ1-2; D may be TRBD1 (6 bases). V was pared by 7 bases and J by 3 bases, with 12 bases between. The germline CDR1 and CDR2 sequences are MNHNS and SASEGT. The CDR3 has 13 residues. The CDR3 loop reads CASNRDKDYGYTF. In DNA, the CDR3 is TGTGCCAGCAACAGGGACAAAGACTATGGCTACACCTTC.

This clone was observed many times. V is TRBV19 and J is TRBJ2-7; 7 bases agree with TRBD1. V trimming: 5 bases; J trimming: 4 bases; junction bases outside the gene matches: 5. The CDR3 sequence is 13 residues long. Germline CDR1 is LNHDA and CDR2 is SQIVND (reference sequence). The CDR3 reads CASSPTRGYEQYF. CDR3 DNA: TGTGCCAGTAGTCCGACCAGGGGGTACGAGCAGTACTTC.

The chain carries TRBV10-2 and TRBJ1-1; 7 nucleotides agree with TRBD1. Germline CDR1 reads WSHSY; CDR2 reads SAAADI. J was trimmed by 0 bases and V by 8 bases; bases with no gene match: 6. The CDR3 covers 14 residues. CDR3 nucleotide sequence: TGCGCCAGCGGAGCACAGGGGTTGAACACTGAAGCTTTCTTT. This translates into CASGAQGLNTEAFF.

V gene TRBV27 combines with J gene TRBJ2-5; D is perhaps TRBD2 (5 bases). Germline V gives CDR1 MNHEY, CDR2 SMNVEV (reference sequence). CDR3 length: 12 amino acids. V was pared by 7 bases and J by 4 bases, with 10 bases between. For the CDR3, the DNA is TGTGCCAGCACCCGAGGGCGAGAGACCCAGTACTTC. Translated, it gives CASTRGRETQYF.

This clone came up a few times. This chain connects TRBV6-1 to TRBJ2-5; D gene unclear. Deletions cut 2 bases from V and 5 bases from J, with 3 bases between. There are 11 residues in the CDR3. Looked up from germline, CDR1 is MNHNS and CDR2 is SASEGT. The DNA for the CDR3 is TGTGCCAGCAGTGAACCGGAGACCCAGTACTTC. It encodes CASSEPETQYF.

The chain carries TRBV4-2 and TRBJ2-1; maybe TRBD2 (5 bases). V was pared by 3 bases and J by 0 bases, with 12 bases between. CDR1 is LGHNA, CDR2 YNFKEQ, per germline. This CDR3 has 16 residues. The CDR3 sequence is CASSQESGGSYNEQFF. CDR3 in DNA: TGTGCCAGCAGCCAGGAAAGCGGAGGCTCCTACAATGAGCAGTTCTTC.

This clone has just one count. V and J are TRBV9 and TRBJ2-1; the D is unclear. From germline, CDR1 is SGDLS and CDR2 YYNGEE. Trimming took 0 bases from V and 9 from J, leaving 10 bases between them. The CDR3 length is 13 residues. The CDR3 here is CASSVVNGGEQFF. CDR3 in DNA: TGTGCCAGCAGCGTAGTCAACGGCGGTGAGCAGTTCTTC.

This clone was seen just once. This rearrangement joins TRBV29-1 to TRBJ2-5, with D maybe TRBD1 (5 bases). The CDR3 length is 12 residues. Trimming removed 4 bases at V and 4 bases at J, with 10 bases between. Germline V gene sequence: CDR1 SQVTM, CDR2 ANQGSEA. Here the CDR3 reads CSVVTQGETQYF. CDR3 sequence (DNA): TGCAGCGTTGTTACTCAGGGAGAGACCCAGTACTTC.

The chain has TRBV7-8 and TRBJ2-1; D is possibly TRBD2 (6 bases). The CDR3 has 15 residues. With 5 bases removed from V and 0 bases from J, the gap between germline ends came to 11 bases. CDR1 and CDR2 (germline): SGHVS, FQNEAQ. The CDR3 region is CASSGPGSSYNEQFF. The CDR3 DNA sequence: TGTGCCAGCAGCGGACCCGGGAGCTCCTACAATGAGCAGTTCTTC.

This clone was counted once. The V call is TRBV6-5, the J call TRBJ1-1; the match to TRBD1 covers 8 bases. From germline, CDR1 is MNHEY and CDR2 SVGAGI. V dropped 7 bases and J dropped 1; count of bases not matched to a gene: 5. The CDR3 spans 14 residues. The CDR3 bases are TGTGCCAGCACCCGGACAGGGAGGAACACTGAAGCTTTCTTT. The encoded protein is CASTRTGRNTEAFF.